This T cell receptor beta chain derives from a study of T cell responses to AZD1222 COVID-19 vaccine. Study-wide results and limits: Two AZD1222 doses significantly raised spike-specific TCR breadth and depth over controls. Mostly white British, mostly female donors; authors suggested clonal diversity may be underestimated. The repertoires were collected only after the peak T cell response.

The V gene lost 1 base and the J gene lost 6 bases, with 13 bases spanning the gap. Germline loops: CDR1 SEHNR, CDR2 FQNEAQ (reference sequence). The CDR3 totals 14 residues. Clones were sequenced by immunoSEQ multiplex PCR, and TCRdb holds only the in-frame ones, with some missing. The table has some 150,000 clones, around nine tenths seen once. As for this clone: Its specificity is not known.

Sample: peripheral blood, taken on day 0 of MenACWY control vaccination. The clonotype originates from an adult in good health. The rearrangement uses TRBV7-9 and TRBJ2-7; TRBD2 might be the D (6 bases). Here the CDR3 DNA reads TGTGCCAGCAGCTTAGTAGATAGGGGAGGCGAGCAGTACTTC. Translation gives CASSLVDRGGEQYF.